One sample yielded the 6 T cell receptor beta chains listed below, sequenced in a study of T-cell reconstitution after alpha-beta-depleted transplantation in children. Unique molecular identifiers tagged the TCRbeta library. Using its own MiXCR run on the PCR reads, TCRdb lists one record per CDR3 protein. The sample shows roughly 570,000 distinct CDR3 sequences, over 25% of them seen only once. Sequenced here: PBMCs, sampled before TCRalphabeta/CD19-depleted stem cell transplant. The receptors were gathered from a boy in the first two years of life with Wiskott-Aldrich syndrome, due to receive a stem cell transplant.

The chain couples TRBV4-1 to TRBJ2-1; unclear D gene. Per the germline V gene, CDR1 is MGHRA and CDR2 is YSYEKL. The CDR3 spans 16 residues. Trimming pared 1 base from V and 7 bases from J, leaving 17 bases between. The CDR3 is CASSQVVGARANEQFF. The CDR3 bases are TGCGCCAGCAGCCAAGTCGTCGGAGCCAGAGCAAATGAGCAGTTCTTC.

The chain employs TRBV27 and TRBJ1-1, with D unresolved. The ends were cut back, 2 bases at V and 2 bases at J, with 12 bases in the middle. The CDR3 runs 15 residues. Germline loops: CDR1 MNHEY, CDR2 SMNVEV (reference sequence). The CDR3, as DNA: TGTGCCAGCAGTTTAGAGGGTACCCGCAACACTGAAGCTTTCTTT. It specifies CASSLEGTRNTEAFF.

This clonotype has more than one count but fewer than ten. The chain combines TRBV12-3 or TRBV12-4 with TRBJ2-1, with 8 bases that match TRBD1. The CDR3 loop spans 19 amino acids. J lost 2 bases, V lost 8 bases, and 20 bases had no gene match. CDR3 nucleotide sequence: TGTGCCAGCCATGAGGCTGCGACAGGGGCCTCGGGGACCTACAATGAGCAGTTCTTC. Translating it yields CASHEAATGASGTYNEQFF.

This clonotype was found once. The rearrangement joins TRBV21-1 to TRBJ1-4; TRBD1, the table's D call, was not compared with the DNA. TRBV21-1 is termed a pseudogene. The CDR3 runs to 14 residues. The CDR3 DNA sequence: TGTGCCAGCAGCCCTGTAGTTGGGCGGGAAAAACTGTTTTTT. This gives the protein CASSPVVGREKLFF.

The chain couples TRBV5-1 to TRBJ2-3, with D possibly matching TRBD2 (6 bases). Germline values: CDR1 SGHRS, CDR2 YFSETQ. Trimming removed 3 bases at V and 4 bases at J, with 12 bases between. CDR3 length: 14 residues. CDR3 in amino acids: CASSSRLDSDTQYF. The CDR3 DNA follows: TGCGCCAGCAGCTCACGACTAGACTCAGATACGCAGTATTTT.

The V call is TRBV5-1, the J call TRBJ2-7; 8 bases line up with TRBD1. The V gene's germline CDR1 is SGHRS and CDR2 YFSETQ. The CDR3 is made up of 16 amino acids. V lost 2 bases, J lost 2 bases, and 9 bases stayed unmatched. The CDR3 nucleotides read TGCGCCAGCAGCTTAAACAGGGGGACGGGGACCTACGAGCAGTACTTC. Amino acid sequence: CASSLNRGTGTYEQYF.